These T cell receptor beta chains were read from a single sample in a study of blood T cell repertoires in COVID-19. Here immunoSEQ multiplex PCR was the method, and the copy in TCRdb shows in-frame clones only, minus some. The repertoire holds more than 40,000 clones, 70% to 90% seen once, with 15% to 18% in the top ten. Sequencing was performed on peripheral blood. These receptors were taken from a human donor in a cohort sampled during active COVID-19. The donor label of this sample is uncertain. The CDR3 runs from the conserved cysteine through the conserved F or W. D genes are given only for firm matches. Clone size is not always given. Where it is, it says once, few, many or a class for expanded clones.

CDR3 protein: CASGSRQLSTDTQYF; CDR3 DNA: TGTGCTAGTGGTTCTCGACAGCTTAGCACAGATACGCAGTATTTT; clone size: once; J gene: TRBJ2-3; V gene: TRBV12-5; D gene: -; CDR3 length: 15
CDR3 protein: CASSRLGEETQYF; CDR3 DNA: TGCGCCAGCAGTCGCTTGGGCGAAGAGACCCAGTACTTC; clone size: -; J gene: TRBJ2-5; V gene: TRBV10-2; D gene: -; CDR3 length: 13
CDR3 protein: CASSLAQGTVQETQYF; CDR3 DNA: TGTGCCAGCAGCTTAGCGCAGGGGACAGTCCAAGAGACCCAGTACTTC; clone size: -; J gene: TRBJ2-5; V gene: TRBV7-8; D gene: TRBD1; CDR3 length: 16
CDR3 protein: CASSPPSRGSYNEQFF; CDR3 DNA: TGTGCCAGCTCACCACCCTCGCGGGGCTCCTACAATGAGCAGTTCTTC; clone size: -; J gene: TRBJ2-1; V gene: TRBV18; D gene: -; CDR3 length: 16
CDR3 protein: CASSLRDSRSGNTIYF; CDR3 DNA: TGCGCCAGCAGCCTCCGGGACAGCCGCTCTGGAAACACCATATATTTT; clone size: -; J gene: TRBJ1-3; V gene: TRBV5-1; D gene: TRBD1; CDR3 length: 16
CDR3 protein: CASTGQLIFQEAFF; CDR3 DNA: TGTGCCAGCACTGGACAGCTTATCTTTCAGGAAGCTTTCTTT; clone size: few; J gene: TRBJ1-1; V gene: TRBV6-5; D gene: -; CDR3 length: 14
CDR3 protein: CASSAGYEQYF; CDR3 DNA: TGTGCCAGCAGCGCCGGCTACGAGCAGTACTTC; clone size: -; J gene: TRBJ2-7; V gene: TRBV6-5; D gene: -; CDR3 length: 11
CDR3 protein: CASSSQAGPSFYEYF; CDR3 DNA: TGTGCCAGCAGCTCTCAGGCCGGCCCATCCTTTTATGAGTACTTC; clone size: few; J gene: TRBJ2-7; V gene: TRBV7-2; D gene: -; CDR3 length: 15
CDR3 protein: CASSWGQPSTNEKLFF; CDR3 DNA: TGTGCCAGCAGCTGGGGACAGCCGTCAACTAATGAAAAACTGTTTTTT; clone size: -; J gene: TRBJ1-4; V gene: TRBV5-5; D gene: TRBD1; CDR3 length: 16
CDR3 protein: CASSPIRLEFRVNSPLHF; CDR3 DNA: TGTGCCAGCAGCCCCATCCGACTGGAATTCAGGGTTAATTCACCCCTCCACTTT; clone size: -; J gene: TRBJ1-6; V gene: TRBV12-1; D gene: -; CDR3 length: 18
CDR3 protein: CASSKGRRTSLWAEQYF; CDR3 DNA: TGTGCCAGCAGCAAAGGGAGGCGGACTAGCCTCTGGGCCGAGCAGTACTTC; clone size: -; J gene: TRBJ2-7; V gene: TRBV21-1; D gene: -; CDR3 length: 17
CDR3 protein: CASSLGGPGLYEQYF; CDR3 DNA: TGTGCCAGCAGCTTAGGAGGGCCGGGTCTCTACGAGCAGTACTTC; clone size: -; J gene: TRBJ2-7; V gene: TRBV7-2; D gene: -; CDR3 length: 15
CDR3 protein: CASSKGGSSGYTF; CDR3 DNA: TGTGCCAGCAGTAAAGGAGGGTCGTCTGGCTACACCTTC; clone size: -; J gene: TRBJ1-2; V gene: TRBV3-1/TRBV3-2; D gene: -; CDR3 length: 13
CDR3 protein: CASPPFRGGTVDTQYF; CDR3 DNA: TGTGCCAGCCCCCCCTTTCGCGGGGGGACCGTAGATACGCAGTATTTT; clone size: -; J gene: TRBJ2-3; V gene: TRBV13; D gene: TRBD2; CDR3 length: 16
CDR3 protein: CASSLGEVGPQHF; CDR3 DNA: TGTGCCAGCAGCCTGGGGGAGGTGGGGCCCCAGCATTTT; clone size: -; J gene: TRBJ1-5; V gene: TRBV5-6; D gene: -; CDR3 length: 13
CDR3 protein: CSVGMTEYTF; CDR3 DNA: TGCAGCGTGGGGATGACAGAGTACACCTTC; clone size: -; J gene: TRBJ1-2; V gene: TRBV29-1; D gene: -; CDR3 length: 10
CDR3 protein: CASSLQTGFEAFF; CDR3 DNA: TGTGCCAGCAGCCTACAGACAGGGTTTGAAGCTTTCTTT; clone size: -; J gene: TRBJ1-1; V gene: TRBV6-5; D gene: TRBD1; CDR3 length: 13
CDR3 protein: CASSLRSPTGSYEQYF; CDR3 DNA: TGTGCCAGCTCACTACGATCCCCGACAGGATCCTACGAGCAGTACTTC; clone size: -; J gene: TRBJ2-7; V gene: TRBV18; D gene: -; CDR3 length: 16
CDR3 protein: CAISEGQVTVNYGYTF; CDR3 DNA: TGTGCCATCAGTGAGGGTCAGGTGACAGTTAACTATGGCTACACCTTC; clone size: -; J gene: TRBJ1-2; V gene: TRBV10-3; D gene: -; CDR3 length: 16
CDR3 protein: CASSFSGGYEQFF; CDR3 DNA: TGCGCCAGCAGCTTCAGCGGGGGTTATGAGCAGTTCTTC; clone size: once; J gene: TRBJ2-1; V gene: TRBV5-1; D gene: TRBD2; CDR3 length: 13
CDR3 protein: CASSSGGARLSSNYGYTF; CDR3 DNA: TGTGCCAGCAGCTCCGGGGGGGCCCGTCTCTCCTCTAACTATGGCTACACCTTC; clone size: -; J gene: TRBJ1-2; V gene: TRBV7-9; D gene: -; CDR3 length: 18
CDR3 protein: CASSELTGGGYTF; CDR3 DNA: TGTGCCAGCAGCGAGCTGACAGGGGGTGGCTACACCTTC; clone size: once; J gene: TRBJ1-2; V gene: TRBV7-2; D gene: TRBD1; CDR3 length: 13
CDR3 protein: CASSLYHGYEQYF; CDR3 DNA: TGTGCCAGCAGCTTATACCACGGCTACGAGCAGTACTTC; clone size: -; J gene: TRBJ2-7; V gene: TRBV11-3; D gene: -; CDR3 length: 13
CDR3 protein: CASSQDRDRRAYEQYF; CDR3 DNA: TGTGCCAGCAGCCAAGACCGGGACAGGAGGGCCTACGAGCAGTACTTC; clone size: -; J gene: TRBJ2-7; V gene: TRBV3-1/TRBV3-2; D gene: TRBD1; CDR3 length: 16
CDR3 protein: CASSNFQGGEQYF; CDR3 DNA: TGTGCCAGCAGCAACTTCCAGGGAGGCGAGCAGTACTTC; clone size: -; J gene: TRBJ2-7; V gene: TRBV6-5; D gene: -; CDR3 length: 13
CDR3 protein: CASRLVLAGTYEQYF; CDR3 DNA: TGTGCAAGTCGCTTAGTACTAGCGGGGACCTACGAGCAGTACTTC; clone size: -; J gene: TRBJ2-7; V gene: TRBV12-2; D gene: -; CDR3 length: 15
CDR3 protein: CASKGQGSTDTQYF; CDR3 DNA: TGTGCCAGCAAAGGACAGGGTAGCACAGATACGCAGTATTTT; clone size: -; J gene: TRBJ2-3; V gene: TRBV5-6; D gene: TRBD1; CDR3 length: 14
CDR3 protein: CASSMEGSYQETQYF; CDR3 DNA: TGTGCCAGTAGTATGGAGGGCAGCTACCAAGAGACCCAGTACTTC; clone size: -; J gene: TRBJ2-5; V gene: TRBV19; D gene: -; CDR3 length: 15
CDR3 protein: CASSERQHSGANVLTF; CDR3 DNA: TGTGCCAGCAGTGAACGACAGCACTCTGGGGCCAACGTCCTGACTTTC; clone size: -; J gene: TRBJ2-6; V gene: TRBV25-1; D gene: -; CDR3 length: 16
CDR3 protein: CASSILAIDTGELFF; CDR3 DNA: TGTGCCAGTAGTATTCTAGCTATCGACACCGGGGAGCTGTTTTTT; clone size: -; J gene: TRBJ2-2; V gene: TRBV19; D gene: -; CDR3 length: 15
CDR3 protein: CASSLVGGGETQYF; CDR3 DNA: TGTGCCAGCAGCTTAGTGGGAGGGGGTGAGACCCAGTACTTC; clone size: -; J gene: TRBJ2-5; V gene: TRBV7-2; D gene: -; CDR3 length: 14
CDR3 protein: CASSPRTGGGQPQHF; CDR3 DNA: TGTGCCAGCAGTCCTCGGACAGGGGGCGGGCAGCCCCAGCATTTT; clone size: -; J gene: TRBJ1-5; V gene: TRBV6-5; D gene: TRBD1; CDR3 length: 15
CDR3 protein: CASSPGPSKETQYF; CDR3 DNA: TGCGCCAGCAGCCCAGGCCCCTCCAAAGAGACCCAGTACTTC; clone size: -; J gene: TRBJ2-5; V gene: TRBV5-1; D gene: -; CDR3 length: 14
CDR3 protein: CASSLQDSYGYTF; CDR3 DNA: TGTGCCAGCAGTTTACAGGACAGTTATGGCTACACCTTC; clone size: -; J gene: TRBJ1-2; V gene: TRBV12-3/TRBV12-4; D gene: -; CDR3 length: 13
CDR3 protein: CSVGKNSQMDEQYF; CDR3 DNA: TGCAGCGTTGGAAAGAACAGTCAGATGGACGAGCAGTACTTC; clone size: -; J gene: TRBJ2-7; V gene: TRBV29-1; D gene: -; CDR3 length: 14
CDR3 protein: CASSQGDRVMIRGGVEGYTF; CDR3 DNA: TGCGCCAGCAGCCAAGGGGACCGTGTGATGATAAGGGGGGGAGTAGAAGGCTACACCTTC; clone size: -; J gene: TRBJ1-2; V gene: TRBV4-1; D gene: -; CDR3 length: 20
CDR3 protein: CASSGTTGGETEAFF; CDR3 DNA: TGTGCCAGCAGCGGAACCACAGGGGGGGAGACTGAAGCTTTCTTT; clone size: -; J gene: TRBJ1-1; V gene: TRBV9; D gene: TRBD1; CDR3 length: 15
CDR3 protein: CATSGQGETQYF; CDR3 DNA: TGTGCCACCAGCGGACAGGGGGAGACCCAGTACTTC; clone size: -; J gene: TRBJ2-5; V gene: TRBV15; D gene: TRBD1; CDR3 length: 12
CDR3 protein: CASSLSGERGSPLHF; CDR3 DNA: TGTGCCAGCAGCCTGTCAGGGGAAAGGGGTTCACCCCTCCACTTT; clone size: -; J gene: TRBJ1-6; V gene: TRBV7-3; D gene: -; CDR3 length: 15
CDR3 protein: CASSTSTSGVTYEQYF; CDR3 DNA: TGTGCCAGTAGTACCTCGACTAGCGGGGTAACCTACGAGCAGTACTTC; clone size: -; J gene: TRBJ2-7; V gene: TRBV19; D gene: TRBD2; CDR3 length: 16
CDR3 protein: CASISGGPTPSGANVLTF; CDR3 DNA: TGTGCCAGTATCTCAGGGGGCCCTACTCCCTCTGGGGCCAACGTCCTGACTTTC; clone size: -; J gene: TRBJ2-6; V gene: TRBV19; D gene: TRBD1; CDR3 length: 18
CDR3 protein: CASSLADSGGYEQYF; CDR3 DNA: TGTGCCAGCAGCTTAGCGGACTCCGGGGGCTACGAGCAGTACTTC; clone size: -; J gene: TRBJ2-7; V gene: TRBV7-2; D gene: -; CDR3 length: 15